This T cell receptor beta chain is from a study of shared clonotypes between healthy human individuals. This clone came up a few times. Antigen specificity is unknown. Overall study results and limits: Some clonotypes were shared by all four sorted-subset donors, while others were not shared. The non-shared ones had lower generation probabilities than the shared ones. Shared clonotypes: about 4.6% naive CD4, around 3.5% naive CD8, 2.3% memory CD4, over 0.3% memory CD8.

Some clones are missing from TCRdb's copy, which holds only in-frame ones; the method was immunoSEQ multiplex PCR. The profile shows about 2 million clones, roughly 94% of them singletons. Germline V lookup: CDR1 SGHTA, CDR2 FQGNSA. The V end was cut by 5 bases, the J end by 2 bases, with 13 bases between. There are 14 residues in the CDR3. This clonotype originated in a man younger than 35 in good health. The rearrangement uses TRBV7-2 and TRBJ2-7; D is uncertain. The sequencing sample was made of naive CD4+ T cells sorted from blood. The subset denotes: CD45RA+ positively selected. CDR3: CASSRWQDTYEQYF. The CDR3 DNA sequence: TGTGCCAGCAGCCGGTGGCAAGACACCTACGAGCAGTACTTC.